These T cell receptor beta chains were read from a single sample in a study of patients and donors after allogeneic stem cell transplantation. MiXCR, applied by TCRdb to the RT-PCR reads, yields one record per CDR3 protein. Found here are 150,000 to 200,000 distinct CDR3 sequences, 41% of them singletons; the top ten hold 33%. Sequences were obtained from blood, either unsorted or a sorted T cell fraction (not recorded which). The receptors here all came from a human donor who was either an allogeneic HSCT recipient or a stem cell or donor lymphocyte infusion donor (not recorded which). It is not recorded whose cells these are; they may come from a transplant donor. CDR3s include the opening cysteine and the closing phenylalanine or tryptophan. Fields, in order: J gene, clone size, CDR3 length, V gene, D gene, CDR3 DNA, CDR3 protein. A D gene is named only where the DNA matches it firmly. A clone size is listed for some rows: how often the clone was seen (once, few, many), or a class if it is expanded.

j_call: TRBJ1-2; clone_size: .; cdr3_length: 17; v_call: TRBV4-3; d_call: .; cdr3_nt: TGCGCCAGCAGCCAGGACGGCGCACCTCCGGGGGACTATGGCTACACCTTC; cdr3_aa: CASSQDGAPPGDYGYTF
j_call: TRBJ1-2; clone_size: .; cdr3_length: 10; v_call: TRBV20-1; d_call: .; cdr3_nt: TGCAGTGCTCCCGGATATGGCTACACCTTC; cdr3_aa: CSAPGYGYTF
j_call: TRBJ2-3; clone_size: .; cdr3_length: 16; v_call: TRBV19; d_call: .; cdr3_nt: TGTGCCAGTAGTATAGATGAAAGGGACAGCACAGATACGCAGTATTTT; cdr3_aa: CASSIDERDSTDTQYF
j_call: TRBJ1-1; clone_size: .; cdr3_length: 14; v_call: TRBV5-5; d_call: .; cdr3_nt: TGTGCCAGCAGCTTACAGGATGGATGGGATGAAGCTTTCTTT; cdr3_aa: CASSLQDGWDEAFF
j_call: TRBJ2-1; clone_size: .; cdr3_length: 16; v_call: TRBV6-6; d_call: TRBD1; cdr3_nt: TGTGCCAGCAGTTCTGGATCCGGGACAGGTAACAATGAGCAGTTCTTC; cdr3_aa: CASSSGSGTGNNEQFF
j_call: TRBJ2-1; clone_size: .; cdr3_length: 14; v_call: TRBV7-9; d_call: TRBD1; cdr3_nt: TGTGCCATTCAACCGGGACAGGTAAACAATGAGCAGTTCTTC; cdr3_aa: CAIQPGQVNNEQFF
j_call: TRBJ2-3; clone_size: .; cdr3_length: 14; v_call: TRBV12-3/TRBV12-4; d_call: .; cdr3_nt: TGTGCCAGCAGGCAGTCTTCTAGCACAGATACGCAGTATTTT; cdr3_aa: CASRQSSSTDTQYF
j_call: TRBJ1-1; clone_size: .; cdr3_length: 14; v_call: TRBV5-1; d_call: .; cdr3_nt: TGCGCCAGCGTCTCCGGACGGATGAACACTGAAGCTTTCTTT; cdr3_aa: CASVSGRMNTEAFF
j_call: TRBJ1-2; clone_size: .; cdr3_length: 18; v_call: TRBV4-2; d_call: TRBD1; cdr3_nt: TGTGCCAGCAGCCAAGATGCGACAGGGGGCGGAGTTGGCTATGGCTACACCTTC; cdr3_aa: CASSQDATGGGVGYGYTF
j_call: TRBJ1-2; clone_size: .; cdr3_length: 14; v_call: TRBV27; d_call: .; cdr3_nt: TGTGCCAGCAGTTTATCCGGGGACGACTATGGCTACACCTTC; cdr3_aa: CASSLSGDDYGYTF
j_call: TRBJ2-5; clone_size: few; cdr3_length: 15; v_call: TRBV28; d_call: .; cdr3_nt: TGTGCCAGCAGTTTAGAGTTTCGAGCCACAGAGACCCAGTACTTC; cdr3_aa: CASSLEFRATETQYF
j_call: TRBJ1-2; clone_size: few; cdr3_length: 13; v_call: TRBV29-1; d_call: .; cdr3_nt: TGCAGCGTTGATTTTCAGGATCCCTATGGCTACACCTTC; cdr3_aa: CSVDFQDPYGYTF
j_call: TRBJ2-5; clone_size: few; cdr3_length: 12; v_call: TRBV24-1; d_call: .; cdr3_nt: TGTGCCACCAGTGATTCTGGAGAGACCCAGTACTTC; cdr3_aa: CATSDSGETQYF
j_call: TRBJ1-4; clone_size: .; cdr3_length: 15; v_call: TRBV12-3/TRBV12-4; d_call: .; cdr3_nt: TGTGCCAGCAGTCCCTACAGGACCGCTAATGAAAAACTGTTTTTT; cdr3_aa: CASSPYRTANEKLFF
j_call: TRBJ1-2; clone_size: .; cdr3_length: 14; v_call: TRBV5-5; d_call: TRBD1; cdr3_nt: TGTGCCAGCAGCTCAGGGACAGTTGACTATGGCTACACCTTC; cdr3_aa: CASSSGTVDYGYTF
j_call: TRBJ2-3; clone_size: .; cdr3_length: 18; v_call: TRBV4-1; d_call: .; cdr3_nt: TGCGCCAGCAGCCAAGAGGTCTCCACAACTACCGGCACAGATACGCAGTATTTT; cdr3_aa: CASSQEVSTTTGTDTQYF
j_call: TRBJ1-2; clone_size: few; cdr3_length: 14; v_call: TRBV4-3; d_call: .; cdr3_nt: TGCGCCAGCAGCCATCTAAGACAGGACTATGGCTACACCTTC; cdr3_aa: CASSHLRQDYGYTF
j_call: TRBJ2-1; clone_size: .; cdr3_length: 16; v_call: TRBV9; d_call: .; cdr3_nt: TGTGCCAGCAGCGTAGGGGCGGGATTCACAGACAATGAGCAGTTCTTC; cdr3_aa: CASSVGAGFTDNEQFF
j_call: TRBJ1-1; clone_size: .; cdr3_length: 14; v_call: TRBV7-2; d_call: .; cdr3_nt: TGTGCCAGCAGCGCCACCCTATCGAACACTGAAGCTTTCTTT; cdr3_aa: CASSATLSNTEAFF
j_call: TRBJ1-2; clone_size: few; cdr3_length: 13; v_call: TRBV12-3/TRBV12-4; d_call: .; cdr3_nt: TGTGCCAGCAGTCTTAACACAGGGCAAGGCTACACCTTC; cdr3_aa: CASSLNTGQGYTF
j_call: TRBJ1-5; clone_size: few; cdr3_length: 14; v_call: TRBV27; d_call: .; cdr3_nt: TGTGCCAGCAGTACCTACAGGGAGAGCCAGCCCCAGCATTTT; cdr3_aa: CASSTYRESQPQHF
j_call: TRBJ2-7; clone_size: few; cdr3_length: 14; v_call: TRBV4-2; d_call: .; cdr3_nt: TGTGCCAGCAGCCAAGATGGGGGAGAGGGCGAGCAGTACTTC; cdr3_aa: CASSQDGGEGEQYF
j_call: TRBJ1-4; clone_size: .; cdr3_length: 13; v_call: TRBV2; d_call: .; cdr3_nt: TGTGCCAGCAGTGACCCAACTAATGAAAAACTGTTTTTT; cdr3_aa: CASSDPTNEKLFF
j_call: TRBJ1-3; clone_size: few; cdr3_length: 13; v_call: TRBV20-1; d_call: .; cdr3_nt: TGCAGTGCTAGAGAGGAGACTGGAAACACCATATATTTT; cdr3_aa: CSAREETGNTIYF
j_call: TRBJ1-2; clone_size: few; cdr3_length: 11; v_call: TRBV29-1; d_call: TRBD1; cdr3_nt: TGCAGCGTTGACAGGACAGGGACATGCACCTTC; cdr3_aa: CSVDRTGTCTF
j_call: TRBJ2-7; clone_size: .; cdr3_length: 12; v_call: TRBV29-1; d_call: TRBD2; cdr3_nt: TGCAGCGCCGGGACTAGACTATACGAGCAGTACTTC; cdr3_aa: CSAGTRLYEQYF
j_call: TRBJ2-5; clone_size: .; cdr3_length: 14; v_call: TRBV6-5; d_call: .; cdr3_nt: TGTGCCAGCAGTTACGGGGTTGGGGGAGAGACCCAGTACTTC; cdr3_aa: CASSYGVGGETQYF
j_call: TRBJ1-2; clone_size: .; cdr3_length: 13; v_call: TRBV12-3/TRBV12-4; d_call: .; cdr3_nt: TGTGCCAGCAGTCCTAAGACAGCATCTGGCTACACCTTC; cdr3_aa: CASSPKTASGYTF
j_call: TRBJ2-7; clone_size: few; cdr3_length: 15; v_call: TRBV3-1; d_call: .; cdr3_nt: TGTGCCAGCAGCACCCCTAGCGAGGGACTCTACGAGCAGTACTTC; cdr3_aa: CASSTPSEGLYEQYF
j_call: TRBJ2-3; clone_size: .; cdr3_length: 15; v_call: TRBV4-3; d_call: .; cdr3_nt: TGCGCCAGCAGTCCGTGGGGACCTAGCACAGATACGCAGTATTTT; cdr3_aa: CASSPWGPSTDTQYF
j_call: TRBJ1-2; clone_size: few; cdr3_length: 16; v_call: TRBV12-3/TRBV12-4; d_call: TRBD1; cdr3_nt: TGTGCCAGCAGTTTCCCTTCAGGGGGCCGGCACTATGGCTACACCTTC; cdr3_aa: CASSFPSGGRHYGYTF
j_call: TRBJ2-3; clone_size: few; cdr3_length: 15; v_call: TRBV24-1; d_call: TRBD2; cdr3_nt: TGTGCCACCAGTCAACCTAGCGGGAGTTCAGATACGCAGTATTTT; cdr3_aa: CATSQPSGSSDTQYF
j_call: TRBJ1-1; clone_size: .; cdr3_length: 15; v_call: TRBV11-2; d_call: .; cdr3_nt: TGTGCCAGCAGCGGACAGAGGGGGAAAAACACTGAAGCTTTCTTT; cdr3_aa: CASSGQRGKNTEAFF
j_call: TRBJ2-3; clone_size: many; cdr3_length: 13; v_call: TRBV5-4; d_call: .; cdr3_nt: TGTGCCAGCATGGGCGGGCCGGCAGATACGCAGTATTTT; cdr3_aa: CASMGGPADTQYF
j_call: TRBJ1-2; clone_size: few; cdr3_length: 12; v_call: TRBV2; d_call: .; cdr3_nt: TGTGCCAGCAGTATGGAGTTCTATGGCTACACCTTC; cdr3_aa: CASSMEFYGYTF
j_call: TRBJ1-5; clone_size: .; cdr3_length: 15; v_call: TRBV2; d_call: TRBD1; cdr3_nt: TGTGCCAGCAGCCCGACAGGGAACGGGAATCAGCCCCAGCATTTT; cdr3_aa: CASSPTGNGNQPQHF
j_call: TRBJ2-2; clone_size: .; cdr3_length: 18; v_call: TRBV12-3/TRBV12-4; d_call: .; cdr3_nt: TGTGCCAGCAGTACAGGGATCACTAGCTTTCTGAACACCGGGGAGCTGTTTTTT; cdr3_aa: CASSTGITSFLNTGELFF
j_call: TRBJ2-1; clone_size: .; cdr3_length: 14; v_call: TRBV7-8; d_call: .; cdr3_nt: TGTGCCAGCAGCTTGACACGGTGGACCAATGAGCAGTTCTTC; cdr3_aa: CASSLTRWTNEQFF
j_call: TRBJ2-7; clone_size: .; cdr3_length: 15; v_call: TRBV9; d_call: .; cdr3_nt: TGTGCCAGCAGCGACAGACCGGGACAAACCTACGAGCAGTACTTC; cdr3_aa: CASSDRPGQTYEQYF
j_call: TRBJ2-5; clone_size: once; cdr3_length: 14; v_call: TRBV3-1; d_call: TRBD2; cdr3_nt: TGTGCCAGCCAGAGACTAGCGGGACTCGAGACCCAGTACTTC; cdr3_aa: CASQRLAGLETQYF
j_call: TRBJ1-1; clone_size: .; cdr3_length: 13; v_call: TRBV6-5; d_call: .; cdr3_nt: TGTGCCACCGGGGGACACAGGAACACTGAAGCTTTCTTT; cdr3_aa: CATGGHRNTEAFF
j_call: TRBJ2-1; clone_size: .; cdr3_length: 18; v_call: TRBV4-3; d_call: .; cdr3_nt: TGCGCCAGCAGCCAAGATGCGGTGGGAGGTTCGCCCTACAATGAGCAGTTCTTC; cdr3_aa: CASSQDAVGGSPYNEQFF
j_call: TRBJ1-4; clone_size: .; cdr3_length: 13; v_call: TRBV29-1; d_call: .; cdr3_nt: TGCAGCGGGTATCGTAGGGGGGATGAAAAACTGTTTTTT; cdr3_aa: CSGYRRGDEKLFF
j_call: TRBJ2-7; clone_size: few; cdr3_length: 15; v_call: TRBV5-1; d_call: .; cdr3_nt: TGCGCCAGCGCATACATGCTCAGTACGGCCTATGAGCAGTACTTC; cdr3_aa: CASAYMLSTAYEQYF
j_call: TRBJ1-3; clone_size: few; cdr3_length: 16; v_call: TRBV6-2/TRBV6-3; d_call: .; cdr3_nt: TGTGCCAGCAGTTACTCGAAGCTCCGCTCTGGAAACACCATATATTTT; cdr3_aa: CASSYSKLRSGNTIYF
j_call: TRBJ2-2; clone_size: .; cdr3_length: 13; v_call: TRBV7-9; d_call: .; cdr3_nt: TGTGCCAGCAGCTTTGGGGTTACCGGGGAGCTGTTTTTT; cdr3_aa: CASSFGVTGELFF
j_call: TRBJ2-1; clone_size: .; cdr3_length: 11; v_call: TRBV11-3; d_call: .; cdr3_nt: TGTGCCAGCAGCTTAGAGAATGAGCAGTTCTTC; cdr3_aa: CASSLENEQFF
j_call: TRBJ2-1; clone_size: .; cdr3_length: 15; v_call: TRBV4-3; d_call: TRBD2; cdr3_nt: TGCGCCAGCAGCCACCTAGCGGGAGATTACAATGAGCAGTTCTTC; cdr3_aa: CASSHLAGDYNEQFF
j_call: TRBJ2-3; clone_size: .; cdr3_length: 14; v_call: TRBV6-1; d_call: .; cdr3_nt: TGTGCTTCAGTGGGCCCAGGCAGGTCGGATACGCAGTATTTT; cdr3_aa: CASVGPGRSDTQYF
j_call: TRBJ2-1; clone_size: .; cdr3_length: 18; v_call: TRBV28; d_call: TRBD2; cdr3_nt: TGTGCCAGCAGCTCGACCTTAGCGGGGGGTAGCTCCTACAATGAGCAGTTCTTC; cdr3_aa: CASSSTLAGGSSYNEQFF
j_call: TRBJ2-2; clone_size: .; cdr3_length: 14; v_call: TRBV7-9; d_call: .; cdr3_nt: TGTGCCAGCAGGGGCCACAGTAACACCGGGGAGCTGTTTTTT; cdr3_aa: CASRGHSNTGELFF
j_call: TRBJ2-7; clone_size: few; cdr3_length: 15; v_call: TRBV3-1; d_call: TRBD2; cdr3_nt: TGTGCCAGCAGCCACGGGACTAGCGGGAGGACCGAGCAGTACTTC; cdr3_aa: CASSHGTSGRTEQYF
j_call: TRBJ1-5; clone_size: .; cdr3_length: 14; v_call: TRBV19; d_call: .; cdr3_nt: TGTGCCAGCCAAGAGTGGGGGGGCAATCAGCCCCAGCATTTT; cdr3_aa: CASQEWGGNQPQHF
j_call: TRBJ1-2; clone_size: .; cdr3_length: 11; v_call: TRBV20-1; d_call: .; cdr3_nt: TGCAGTGCTAGAGGAGGCTATGGCTACACCTTC; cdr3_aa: CSARGGYGYTF
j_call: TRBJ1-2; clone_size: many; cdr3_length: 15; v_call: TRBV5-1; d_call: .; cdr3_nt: TGCGCCAGCAGCTCCGGGGAGGGCCTCAACTATGGCTACACCTTC; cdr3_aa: CASSSGEGLNYGYTF
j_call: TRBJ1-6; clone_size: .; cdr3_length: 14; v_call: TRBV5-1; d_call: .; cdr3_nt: TGCGCCAGCAGCCCCGGGCCAGGGGAATCACCCCTCCACTTT; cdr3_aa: CASSPGPGESPLHF
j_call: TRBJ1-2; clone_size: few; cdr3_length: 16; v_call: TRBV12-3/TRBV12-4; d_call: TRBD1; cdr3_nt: TGTGCCAGCAGTCTTGGGACAGGGGGTTTTCCTTATGGCTACACCTTC; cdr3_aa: CASSLGTGGFPYGYTF